This TCR beta chain was observed in a study of shared clonotypes between healthy human individuals. Details on this clone: As yet, its antigen is unknown.

Authors' methods: Quality scores were absent from the junction-only immunoSEQ sequences, so filtering differed. Assay used: immunoSEQ multiplex PCR; TCRdb lists only in-frame clones, some missing. For V, J and clone size, that table is used; D and trimming come from the DNA. This sample has millions of clones, with about 95% found just once. CDR3 length equals 14 residues. V trimming: 0 bases; J trimming: 6 bases; junction bases outside the gene matches: 4. Germline V lookup: CDR1 LNHDA, CDR2 SQIVND (reference sequence). Findings and limits, study-wide: Lower generation probabilities were found for non-shared clonotypes than for those shared by all four donors. Naive subsets generally had larger estimated richness than memory subsets.

Terminally differentiated effector memory CD45RA+ cells were excluded from the naive CD8 cells, which were CD45RO-negative and positively selected for CCR7. The sequencing input was naive CD8+ T cells sorted from blood. V and J are TRBV19 and TRBJ2-7, with 8 bases identical to TRBD2. This receptor was identified in a man aged 18 to 30 in good health. The chain's CDR3 is CASSIDREGPEQYF. The CDR3, as DNA: TGTGCCAGTAGTATAGACCGGGAGGGCCCCGAGCAGTACTTC.